This T cell receptor beta chain was profiled in a study of cytotoxic CD8 clonotypes in ibrutinib-treated CLL. Germline CDR1 and CDR2: SGHRS and YFSETQ. The length of the CDR3 is 15 residues. V lost 0 bases to trimming and J lost 1 base, with 10 bases between them. The method was immunoSEQ multiplex PCR; TCRdb's version includes in-frame clones alone and lacks a portion of them. The sample has 200,000 or so clones, roughly 77% seen once. The specimen was PBMCs, collected after 12 months of ibrutinib treatment. The TCR originated in a human donor with chronic lymphocytic leukemia. The gene calls are TRBV5-1 and TRBJ1-1; D unclear. The CDR3 protein is CASSLEKGRNTEAFF. In DNA, the CDR3 is TGCGCCAGCAGCTTGGAGAAGGGCAGGAACACTGAAGCTTTCTTT. Full variable domain (outside the CDR3, taken from reference TRBV5-1 and TRBJ1-1): KAGVTQTPRYLIKTRGQQVTLSCSPISGHRSVSWYQQTPGQGLQFLFEYFSETQRNKGNFPGRFSGRQFSNSRSEMNVSTLELGDSALYLCASSLEKGRNTEAFFGQGTRLTVV.